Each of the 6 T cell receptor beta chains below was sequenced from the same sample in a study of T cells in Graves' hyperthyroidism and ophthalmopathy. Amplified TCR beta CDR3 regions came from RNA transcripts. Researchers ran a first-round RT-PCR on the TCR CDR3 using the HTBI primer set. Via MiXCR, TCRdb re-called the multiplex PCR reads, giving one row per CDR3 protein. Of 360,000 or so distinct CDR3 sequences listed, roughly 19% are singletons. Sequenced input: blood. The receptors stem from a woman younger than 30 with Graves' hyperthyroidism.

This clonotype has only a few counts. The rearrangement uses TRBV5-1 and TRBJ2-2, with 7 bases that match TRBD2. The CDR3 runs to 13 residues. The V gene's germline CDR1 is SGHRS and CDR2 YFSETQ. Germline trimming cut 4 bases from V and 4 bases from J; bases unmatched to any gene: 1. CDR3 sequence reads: CASSTGGTGELFF. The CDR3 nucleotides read TGCGCCAGCAGCACGGGGGGCACCGGGGAGCTGTTTTTT. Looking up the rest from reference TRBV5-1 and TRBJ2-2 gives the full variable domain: KAGVTQTPRYLIKTRGQQVTLSCSPISGHRSVSWYQQTPGQGLQFLFEYFSETQRNKGNFPGRFSGRQFSNSRSEMNVSTLELGDSALYLCASSTGGTGELFFGEGSRLTVL.

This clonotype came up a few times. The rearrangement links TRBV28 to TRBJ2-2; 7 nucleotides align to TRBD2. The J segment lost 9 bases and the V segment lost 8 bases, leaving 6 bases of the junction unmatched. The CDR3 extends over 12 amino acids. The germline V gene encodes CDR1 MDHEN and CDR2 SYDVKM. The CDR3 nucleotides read TGTGCCAGCCTTGGGAGGGGTAGGGAGCTGTTTTTT. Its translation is CASLGRGRELFF.

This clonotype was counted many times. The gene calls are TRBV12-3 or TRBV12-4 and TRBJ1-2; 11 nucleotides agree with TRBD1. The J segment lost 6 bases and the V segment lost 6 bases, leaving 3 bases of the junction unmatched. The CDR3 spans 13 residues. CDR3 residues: CASSGQGADGYTF. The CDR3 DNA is TGTGCCAGCAGCGGACAGGGGGCAGATGGCTACACCTTC.

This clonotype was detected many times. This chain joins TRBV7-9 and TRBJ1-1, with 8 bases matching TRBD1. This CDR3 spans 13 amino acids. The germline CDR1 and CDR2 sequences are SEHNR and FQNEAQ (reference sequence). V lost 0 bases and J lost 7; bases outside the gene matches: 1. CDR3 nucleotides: TGTGCCAGCAGCTTAGCACAGGGGGATGAAGCTTTCTTT. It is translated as CASSLAQGDEAFF.

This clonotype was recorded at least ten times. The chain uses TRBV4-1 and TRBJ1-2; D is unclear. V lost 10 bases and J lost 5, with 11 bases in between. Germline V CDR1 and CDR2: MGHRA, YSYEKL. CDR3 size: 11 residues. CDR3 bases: TGCGCCACATTGGGAGGGTATGGCTACACCTTC. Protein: CATLGGYGYTF.

The CDR3 coding sequence is TGTGCCAGCAGTTACGTACTAGCAGGGCACGAGCAGTACTTC. Translated: CASSYVLAGHEQYF. This chain uses TRBV6-2 or TRBV6-3 with TRBJ2-7, with D perhaps TRBD2 (6 bases). The CDR3 length is 14 residues. CDR1 and CDR2 (germline): MNHEY, SVGEGT. V was trimmed by 2 bases and J by 5 bases, leaving 13 bases between them.